The present T cell receptor beta chain was sequenced within a study of radiation and T cells in renal cell carcinoma (dated by TCRdb to the early 2020s). Regarding the research as a whole: A total of roughly 53 samples underwent TCR beta sequencing, made up of approximately 26 tumors and about 27 peripheral blood samples. The last blood draw occurred 4 weeks after radiation, at the same time as nephrectomy. In the approximately 58 samples combined, several million unique CDR3 nucleotide sequences were found, encoding some 2,500,000 unique CDR3 amino acid sequences.

TCR beta libraries were generated from genomic DNA with the immunoSEQ kit, following the manufacturer's recommendations. To prepare the libraries, a first multiplex PCR with proprietary primers was run, followed by a second PCR that added unique barcodes, and a bead cleanup was done after each round. Each sample batch included a kit-provided positive control reaction and a negative control reaction. The final libraries were assessed on an Agilent 4200 TapeStation D1000 ScreenTape, pooled by volume, and quantified by qPCR. An Illumina NextSeq500 fitted with a MidOutput 150-cycle cartridge performed the sequencing, running 156 Read1 cycles and 15 Index1 cycles with the kit's custom primers. The pooled library was loaded at 0.75 to 1 pM, with a roughly 21% PhiX control spiked in. The study's processing was this. Vendor-processed data were analyzed in R, with a clonotype defined as all T cells sharing the same CDR3 nucleotide sequence. In the clone abundance analyses, frequencies were normalized to the 10,000 most abundant clones in each sample. Public T cell clones, averaging fewer than five per sample, were removed before analysis. Tumor-enriched clonotypes and baseline blood-enriched clonotypes were defined as those with an abundance difference of at least 32-fold between compartments. A beta-binomial differential abundance model was used to identify clonotypes that were expanded or contracted between blood time points. Tumor-blood repertoire similarity was measured with the Baroni-Urbani and Buser coefficient, and groups were compared using two-tailed Wilcoxon tests in R. The table was pulled from immuneACCESS by TCRdb, which kept in-frame rearrangements only. Such tables lose some clones; where checked, under half of the loss comes from unresolved V genes, and the rest has no known cause. V and J calls and clone size are copied from that table; D and trimming were computed from the DNA. The sample table contains fewer than 200,000 clones; only one count was recorded for about 88% of them. 10% to 12% of the sample is held by the ten biggest clonotypes.

This specimen's time point label, per the study, means: blood 4 weeks post-SBRT, at nephrectomy. The treatment or condition label, as the study defines it: 15 Gy SBRT to primary tumor, nephrectomy 4 weeks later. Samples came from a clinical trial, in which primary renal cell carcinomas received 15 Gy stereotactic body radiation therapy followed by nephrectomy 4 weeks later. To track tumor-enriched clonotypes, serial peripheral blood was sampled from radiation-treated patients at baseline and at 2 weeks and 4 weeks after SBRT. Every patient had renal cell carcinoma of clear cell pathology. The QIAamp DNA Blood Mini Kit (Qiagen) was used to prepare genomic DNA for TCR sequencing. Only samples passing all quality control checks were included in the analyses. Inclusive of the bounding cysteine and phenylalanine, the CDR3 is 13 residues long. The only DNA kept is the CDR3, 39 bases in frame from the first base. The V and J ends are trimmed by 3 bases and 5 bases, leaving 10 bases between them. The germline V gene specifies SGHTA as CDR1 and FQGTGA as CDR2.

A word on this clone: The target of this receptor is not known. Base qualities are not recorded, but no much larger clone differs from it by a single base.

Paper-wide results and their limitations: In blood, the top tumor clonotypes increased from baseline to 2 weeks after radiation and then shrank by 4 weeks, which suggests a temporary expansion of tumor-resident clones. The single-armed trial design could not address effects of radiation dose or scheduling on the TCR repertoire. No pretreatment tumor biopsies were available, so the baseline intratumoral presence of clonotypes could not be determined. Changes in the blood repertoire were not tracked past 4 weeks after treatment.

The receptor comes from a woman between 45 and 60 years old with renal cell carcinoma. The rearranged chain carries TRBV7-3 and TRBJ2-5; the D gene remains uncertain. This specimen was blood, taken from a patient whose treatment included radiotherapy and nephrectomy. The CDR3 region: CASSFSVGETQYF. The nucleotide sequence is TGTGCCAGCAGCTTTAGTGTGGGGGAGACCCAGTACTTC.